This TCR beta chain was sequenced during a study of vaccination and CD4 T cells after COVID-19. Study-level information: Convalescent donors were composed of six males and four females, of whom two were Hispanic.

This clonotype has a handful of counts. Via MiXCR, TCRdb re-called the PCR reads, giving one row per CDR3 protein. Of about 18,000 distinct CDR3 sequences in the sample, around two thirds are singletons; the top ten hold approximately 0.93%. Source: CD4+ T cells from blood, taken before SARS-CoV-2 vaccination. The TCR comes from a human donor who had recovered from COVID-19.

In DNA, the CDR3 is TGTGCCAGCAGCCAAGGACTACCGGGGGGCGGCCAGCCCCAGCATTTT. Translating it yields CASSQGLPGGGQPQHF. The gene calls are TRBV4-2 and TRBJ1-5; maybe TRBD1 (6 bases). From germline, CDR1 is LGHNA and CDR2 YNFKEQ. V was shortened by 1 base and J by 7 bases, with 17 bases between the two germline ends. The CDR3 runs 16 residues.